This T cell receptor (beta chain) was profiled in a study of OX40 agonist ivuxolimab in advanced cancers. Study observations and caveats: Researchers report that CD8+ T cells had, on average, more expanded clones than CD4+.

This clone was observed once. The antigen remains undetermined. Any history of autoimmune disease or systemic immunosuppression disqualified patients. Profiling relied on immunoSEQ multiplex PCR, and the TCRdb table lists in-frame clones only, not all of them. The data contain roughly 15,000 clones, roughly 82% of them seen just once; the ten biggest clones take up around two fifths. This clonotype was obtained from an adult with an advanced solid tumor such as melanoma, head and neck, liver or kidney cancer. The source was CD4+ or CD8+ T cells sorted from blood, collected in a trial of the OX40 agonist ivuxolimab.

The CDR3 coding sequence is TGTGCCAGCAGCTCAGACTACAATCAGCCCCAGCATTTT. Its protein is CASSSDYNQPQHF. The chain has TRBV6-6 and TRBJ1-5; D not certain. Trimming cost V 6 bases and J 3 bases, with 9 bases left between them. Germline V gene data show CDR1 as MNHNY and CDR2 as SVGAGI (reference sequence). The CDR3 spans 13 residues.